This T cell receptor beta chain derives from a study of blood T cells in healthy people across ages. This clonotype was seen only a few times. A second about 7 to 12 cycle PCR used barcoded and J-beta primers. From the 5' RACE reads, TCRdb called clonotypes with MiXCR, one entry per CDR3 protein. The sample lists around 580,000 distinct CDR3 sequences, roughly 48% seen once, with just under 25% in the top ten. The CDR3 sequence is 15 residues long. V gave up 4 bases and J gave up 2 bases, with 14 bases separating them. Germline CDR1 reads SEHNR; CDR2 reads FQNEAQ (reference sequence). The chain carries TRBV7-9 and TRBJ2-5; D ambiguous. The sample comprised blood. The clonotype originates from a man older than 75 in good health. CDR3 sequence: CASSSKELTQETQYF. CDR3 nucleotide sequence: TGTGCCAGCAGCTCAAAGGAACTTACTCAAGAGACCCAGTACTTC.